Listed here are 9 T cell receptor beta chains from one sample, sequenced in a study of blood T cell repertoires in COVID-19. TCRdb's copy holds only in-frame clones and misses some; the assay was immunoSEQ multiplex PCR. The top ten clones hold more than 30% of a sample with around 63,000 clones, 65% to 80% of them seen once. What was sequenced was peripheral blood. All receptors derive from a human donor in a cohort sampled during active COVID-19.

V usage is TRBV25-1 and J usage is TRBJ1-2; D might be TRBD1 (5 bases). Germline V gene data show CDR1 as MGHDK and CDR2 as SYGVNS. V was shortened by 3 bases and J by 8 bases, with 13 bases between the two germline ends. There are 13 residues in the CDR3. The CDR3 region is CASSEQGGWGYTF. The CDR3, as DNA: TGTGCCAGCAGTGAGCAGGGAGGTTGGGGCTACACCTTC.

J is TRBJ1-6 and V is TRBV5-1; D is ambiguous. Trimming shortened V by 0 bases and J by 0 bases, and 7 bases separated the two germline ends. Germline CDR1 SGHRS, CDR2 YFSETQ. This CDR3 has 16 residues. The CDR3 reads CASSLVGSSYNSPLHF. For the CDR3, the DNA is TGCGCCAGCAGCTTGGTGGGGAGCTCCTATAATTCACCCCTCCACTTT. The full variable domain, completed using reference TRBV5-1 and TRBJ1-6, is KAGVTQTPRYLIKTRGQQVTLSCSPISGHRSVSWYQQTPGQGLQFLFEYFSETQRNKGNFPGRFSGRQFSNSRSEMNVSTLELGDSALYLCASSLVGSSYNSPLHFGNGTRLTVT.

For this clone: Germline and junction disagree at one end, which may indicate a read error. The chain combines TRBV7-7 with TRBJ2-3; D not certain. The germline gives CDR1 SSHAT, CDR2 FNYEAQ (reference sequence). CDR3 size: 15 residues. The CDR3 reads CASSSRADNTDTQYF. Here the CDR3 DNA reads TGTGCTAGCAGCTCCCGTGCAGATAACACAGATACGCAGTATTTT.

A few counts support this clone. V usage is TRBV27 and J usage is TRBJ1-5; 8 bases map to TRBD1. With 3 bases clipped from V and 7 bases from J, the junction kept 11 bases outside the gene matches. CDR1 is MNHEY, CDR2 SMNVEV, per germline (reference sequence). There are 16 residues in the CDR3. The CDR3 loop reads CASSLFADRVGQPQHF. The CDR3 DNA is TGTGCCAGCAGTTTGTTTGCGGACAGGGTCGGCCAGCCCCAGCATTTT.

This clone has a single count. CDR3 region: CASSWTGAEKLFF. The CDR3 DNA follows: TGTGCCAGCAGTTGGACAGGGGCCGAAAAACTGTTTTTT. The chain is built from TRBV6-5 and TRBJ1-4; 9 nucleotides match TRBD1. Looked up from germline, CDR1 is MNHEY and CDR2 is SVGAGI. The CDR3 is 13 amino acids. The ends lost 4 bases at V and 8 bases at J; junction bases unmatched: 2.

This clone was observed a handful of times. The chain is built from TRBV28 and TRBJ1-2; 8 bases are shared with TRBD1. V was pared by 6 bases and J by 4 bases, with 10 bases of the junction left unmatched. The CDR3 is 15 residues long. Germline CDR1 is MDHEN and CDR2 is SYDVKM. The CDR3 sequence: CASSLTGAMFYGYTF. CDR3 bases: TGTGCCAGCAGCTTGACAGGGGCGATGTTCTATGGCTACACCTTC.

The chain uses TRBV7-9 and TRBJ1-6, with 7 positions matching TRBD1. From germline, CDR1 is SEHNR and CDR2 FQNEAQ (reference sequence). The junction had 8 bases not matched to a gene; V was cut back by 10 bases and J by 5 bases. The length of the CDR3 is 14 residues. The CDR3 protein is CATQTGNDNSPLHF. As DNA, the CDR3 is TGTGCCACCCAGACAGGGAATGATAATTCACCCCTCCACTTT.

The chain links TRBV18 to TRBJ2-5; TRBD2 matches 13 bases. CDR1 is KGHSH and CDR2 is LQKENI in the germline V gene. After removal of 4 bases from V and 5 bases from J, the junction contained 4 bases not matched to a gene. The CDR3 is 15 residues long. CDR3 nucleotide sequence: TGTGCCAGCTCACTGAGGACTAGCGGGAGTGAGACCCAGTACTTC. This translates into CASSLRTSGSETQYF.

This chain joins TRBV4-1 and TRBJ2-2; maybe TRBD2 (6 bases). The CDR3 totals 15 residues. With 2 bases removed from V and 6 bases from J, the gap between germline ends came to 13 bases. CDR1 MGHRA and CDR2 YSYEKL come from the germline V gene. CDR3: CASSQPLARAGELFF. DNA of the CDR3: TGCGCCAGCAGCCAACCGCTAGCGCGGGCCGGGGAGCTGTTTTTT.